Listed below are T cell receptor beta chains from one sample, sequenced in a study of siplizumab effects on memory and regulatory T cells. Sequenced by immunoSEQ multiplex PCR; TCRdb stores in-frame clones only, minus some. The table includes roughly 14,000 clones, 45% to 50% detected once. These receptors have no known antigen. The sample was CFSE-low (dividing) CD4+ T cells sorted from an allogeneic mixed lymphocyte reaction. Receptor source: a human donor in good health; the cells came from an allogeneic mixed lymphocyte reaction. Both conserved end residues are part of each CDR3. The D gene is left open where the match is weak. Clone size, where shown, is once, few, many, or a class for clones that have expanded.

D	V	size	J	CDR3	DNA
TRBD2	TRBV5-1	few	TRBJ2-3	CASSLVGGGATDTQYF	TGCGCCAGCAGCTTGGTAGGCGGGGGGGCCACAGATACGCAGTATTTT
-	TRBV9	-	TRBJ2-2	CASSAESGELFF	TGTGCCAGCAGCGCCGAGTCCGGGGAGCTGTTTTTT
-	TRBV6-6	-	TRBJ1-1	CASSYSAGGRTEAFF	TGTGCCAGCAGTTACTCGGCCGGAGGACGGACTGAAGCTTTCTTT
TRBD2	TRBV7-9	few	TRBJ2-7	CASRTSGSYEQYF	TGTGCCAGCAGAACTAGCGGCTCCTACGAGCAGTACTTC
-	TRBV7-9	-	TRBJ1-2	CASSLGSWDYGYTF	TGTGCCAGCAGCTTAGGCAGTTGGGACTATGGCTACACCTTC
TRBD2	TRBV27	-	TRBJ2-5	CASKAGGGPQTQYF	TGTGCCAGCAAGGCGGGGGGGGGCCCTCAGACCCAGTACTTC
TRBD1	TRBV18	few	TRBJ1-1	CASSPSLQEQGRAFF	TGTGCCAGCTCACCTTCCCTTCAAGAACAGGGGAGAGCTTTCTTT
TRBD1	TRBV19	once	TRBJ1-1	CASSIDPTGHLQNTEAFF	TGTGCCAGTAGTATAGACCCGACAGGGCACCTTCAGAACACTGAAGCTTTCTTT
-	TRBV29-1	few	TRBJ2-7	CSVPGTSTYEQYF	TGCAGCGTTCCCGGGACAAGTACCTACGAGCAGTACTTC
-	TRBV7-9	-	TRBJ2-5	CASSLAPQVRETQYF	TGTGCCAGCAGCTTAGCACCCCAAGTCAGGGAGACCCAGTACTTC
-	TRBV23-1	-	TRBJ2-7	CASSREVLCSYEQYF	TGCGCCAGCAGTCGGGAGGTCCTTTGTTCCTACGAGCAGTACTTC
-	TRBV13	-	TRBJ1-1	CASSRDLGAEAFF	TGTGCCAGCAGCCGGGACCTAGGGGCTGAAGCTTTCTTT
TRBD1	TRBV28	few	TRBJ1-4	CASSFGTGNNEKLFF	TGTGCCAGCAGTTTCGGGACAGGGAACAATGAAAAACTGTTTTTT
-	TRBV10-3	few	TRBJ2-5	CAISVTEAQETQYF	TGTGCCATCAGCGTCACAGAGGCCCAAGAGACCCAGTACTTC
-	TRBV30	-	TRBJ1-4	CAWSQDSSGEKLFF	TGTGCCTGGAGTCAAGACAGCAGCGGTGAAAAACTGTTTTTT
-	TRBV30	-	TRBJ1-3	CAWSKVVNTIYF	TGTGCCTGGAGTAAGGTAGTAAACACCATATATTTT
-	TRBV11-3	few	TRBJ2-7	CASSFSRGYYEQYF	TGTGCCAGCAGCTTTTCGAGGGGATACTACGAGCAGTACTTC
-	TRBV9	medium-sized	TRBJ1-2	CASSRQAQTLYGYTF	TGTGCCAGCAGTAGACAGGCCCAGACCCTCTATGGCTACACCTTC
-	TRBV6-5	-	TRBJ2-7	CATGRVYEQYF	TGTGCCACCGGGCGAGTGTACGAGCAGTACTTC
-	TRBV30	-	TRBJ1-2	CAWTLGQPYGYTF	TGTGCCTGGACCCTAGGACAGCCCTATGGCTACACCTTC
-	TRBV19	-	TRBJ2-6	CASSSVGRTTGANVLTF	TGTGCCAGTAGTAGTGTCGGCAGGACGACTGGGGCCAACGTCCTGACTTTC
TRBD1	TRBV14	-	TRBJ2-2	CASSHRLGTANTGELFF	TGTGCCAGCAGCCATCGCCTCGGGACAGCTAACACCGGGGAGCTGTTTTTT
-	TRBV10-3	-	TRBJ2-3	CAIKGGGGATDTQYF	TGTGCCATCAAGGGAGGAGGGGGGGCCACAGATACGCAGTATTTT
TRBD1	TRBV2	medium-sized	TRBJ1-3	CASKTGGAGNTIYF	TGTGCCAGCAAGACAGGGGGAGCTGGAAACACCATATATTTT
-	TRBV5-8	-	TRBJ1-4	CASSLGTISTNEKLFF	TGTGCCAGCAGCTTGGGGACGATTTCAACTAATGAAAAACTGTTTTTT
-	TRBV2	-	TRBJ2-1	CASTPRLAYNEQFF	TGTGCCAGCACGCCGCGACTGGCCTACAATGAGCAGTTCTTC
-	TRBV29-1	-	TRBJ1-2	CSVVAYSNYGYTF	TGCAGCGTTGTTGCGTATTCTAACTATGGCTACACCTTC
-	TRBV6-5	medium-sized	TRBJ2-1	CASSPPTRSEQFF	TGTGCCAGCAGCCCCCCGACTCGTAGTGAGCAGTTCTTC
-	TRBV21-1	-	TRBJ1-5	CASSKVGATYSNQPQHF	TGTGCCAGCAGCAAAGTGGGGGCAACTTATAGCAATCAGCCCCAGCATTTT
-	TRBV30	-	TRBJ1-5	CAWSRQGYQPQHF	TGTGCCTGGAGTCGGCAGGGTTATCAGCCCCAGCATTTT
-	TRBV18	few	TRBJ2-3	CASSPSVPDTQYF	TGTGCCAGCTCACCATCAGTCCCAGATACGCAGTATTTT
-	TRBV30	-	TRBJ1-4	CAWSGGGREKLFF	TGTGCCTGGAGTGGCGGGGGCAGAGAAAAACTGTTTTTT
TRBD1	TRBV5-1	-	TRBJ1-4	CASSKGQGASNEKLFF	TGCGCCAGCAGCAAGGGACAGGGGGCGTCTAATGAAAAACTGTTTTTT
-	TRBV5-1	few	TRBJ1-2	CASSLEQGSGGYTF	TGCGCCAGCAGCTTGGAGCAGGGGTCGGGTGGCTACACCTTC
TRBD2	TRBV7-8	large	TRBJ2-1	CASSLELAGYNEQFF	TGTGCCAGCAGCTTAGAGCTAGCGGGTTACAATGAGCAGTTCTTC
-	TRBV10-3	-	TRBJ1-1	CAISEGSMNTEAFF	TGTGCCATCAGTGAGGGCAGCATGAACACTGAAGCTTTCTTT
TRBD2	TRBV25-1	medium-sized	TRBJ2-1	CASSETSGRASYNEQFF	TGTGCCAGCAGTGAAACTAGCGGGAGGGCGTCCTACAATGAGCAGTTCTTC
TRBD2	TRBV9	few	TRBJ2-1	CASSGTSGGAVKFF	TGTGCCAGCAGCGGGACTAGCGGGGGGGCTGTTAAGTTCTTC
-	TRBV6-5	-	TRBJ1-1	CASSYRGAEAFF	TGTGCCAGCAGTTACCGGGGCGCTGAAGCTTTCTTT
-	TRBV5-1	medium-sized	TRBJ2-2	CASSVHGQPELNTGELFF	TGCGCCAGCAGCGTACATGGACAGCCGGAATTAAACACCGGGGAGCTGTTTTTT
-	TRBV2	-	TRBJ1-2	CASPPGLGSGYTF	TGTGCCAGCCCCCCGGGACTCGGGTCCGGCTACACCTTC
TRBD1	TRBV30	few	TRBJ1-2	CAWRRPGQGFNGYTF	TGTGCCTGGAGACGACCGGGACAGGGTTTTAATGGCTACACCTTC
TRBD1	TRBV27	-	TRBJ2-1	CASRAAGGRTDEQFF	TGTGCCAGCAGAGCCGCAGGGGGCCGTACAGATGAGCAGTTCTTC
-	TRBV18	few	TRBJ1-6	CASSPSGTANSPLHF	TGTGCCAGCTCACCATCCGGGACCGCTAATTCACCCCTCCACTTT
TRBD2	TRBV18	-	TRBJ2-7	CASSPGLAGGFSYEQYF	TGTGCCAGCTCACCGGGACTAGCGGGAGGTTTCTCCTACGAGCAGTACTTC
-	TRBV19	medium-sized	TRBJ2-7	CASSTTRGYEQYF	TGTGCCAGTAGTACTACCCGGGGGTACGAGCAGTACTTC
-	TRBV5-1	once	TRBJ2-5	CASSLAESWGTGETQYF	TGCGCCAGCAGCTTGGCCGAGTCTTGGGGGACTGGGGAGACCCAGTACTTC
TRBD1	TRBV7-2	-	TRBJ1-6	CASSLAGTGDSPLHF	TGTGCCAGCAGCTTAGCAGGGACAGGGGATTCACCCCTCCACTTT
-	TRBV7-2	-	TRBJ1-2	CASSLESVPYGYTF	TGTGCCAGCAGCTTAGAATCGGTTCCCTATGGCTACACCTTC
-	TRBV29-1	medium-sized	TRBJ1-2	CSVRTDYGYTF	TGCAGCGTTCGGACAGACTATGGCTACACCTTC
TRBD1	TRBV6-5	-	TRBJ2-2	CASSPQGNGELFF	TGTGCCAGCAGTCCACAGGGGAACGGGGAGCTGTTTTTT
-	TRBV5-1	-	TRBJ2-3	CASSYATDTQYF	TGCGCCAGCAGCTACGCTACAGATACGCAGTATTTT
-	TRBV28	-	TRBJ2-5	CASSRTRTGGYF	TGTGCCAGCAGCCGAACCCGGACCGGTGGGTACTTC
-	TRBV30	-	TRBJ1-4	CAWSNIIPTEKLFF	TGTGCCTGGAGTAATATAATCCCGACGGAAAAACTGTTTTTT
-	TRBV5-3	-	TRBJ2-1	CARSLAEDSPVHEQFF	TGTGCCAGAAGCTTGGCGGAGGACTCGCCGGTCCATGAGCAGTTCTTC